These 18 T cell receptor beta chains originate from one sample sequenced in a study of response to subunit inactivated influenza vaccine (dated by TCRdb to the late 2010s). The protocol used for the library was RT-PCR. TCRdb names Illumina HiSeq 2500 as the instrument used. Through fastp at Q25 and MiXCR, TCRdb rebuilt clones from the public reads, retaining in-frame beta chains. Rows with a matching CDR3 protein are joined into one entry that keeps the most common DNA and genes. The sample table shows about 520,000 distinct CDR3 sequences, and 25% are seen once. The top ten hold around 2% of the sample. Sequencing used CD4+ T cells sorted from PBMCs, obtained 4 to 6 days after vaccination. The receptor source for this set is a man aged 45-60 years who received an inactivated influenza vaccine. Donor details come from another sample of the same person, matched by shared clones.

The chain joins TRBV6-5 to TRBJ2-3; the D is unclear. The CDR3 covers 17 residues. Trimming stripped 0 bases from V and 0 bases from J, with 13 bases between. Germline CDR1 reads MNHEY; CDR2 reads SVGAGI. CDR3 DNA: TGTGCCAGCAGTTACTCGCGACTCCTCTCTAGCACAGATACGCAGTATTTT. Its protein is CASSYSRLLSSTDTQYF.

This clonotype showed up just a few times. For the CDR3, the DNA is TGTGCCAGCAGCCAAGATCCGTCCACGGGAGGGGCCAACGTCCTGACTTTC. Translated: CASSQDPSTGGANVLTF. This chain uses TRBV14 with TRBJ2-6; D may be TRBD2 (5 bases). The CDR3 length is 17 residues. In germline, CDR1 is SGHDN, CDR2 FVKESK. V shed 0 bases and J shed 4 bases, with 13 bases lying between them.

This clonotype was counted between two and nine times. The chain links TRBV20-1 to TRBJ2-5; tentatively, D is TRBD2 (6 bases). The CDR3 spans 13 residues. Trimming took 6 bases from V and 2 from J, leaving 13 bases between them. CDR1 and CDR2 (germline): DFQATT, SNEGSKA (reference sequence). In nucleotides, the CDR3 is TGCAGTGCCCGTAGCGGTGCGCAAGAGACCCAGTACTTC. Amino acids: CSARSGAQETQYF.

The genes are TRBV11-1 and TRBJ2-6; TRBD1 matches 10 bases. This CDR3 is built from 20 residues. The ends lost 4 bases at V and 1 base at J; junction bases unmatched: 13. From germline, CDR1 is SGHAT and CDR2 FQDESV (reference sequence). CDR3 sequence (DNA): TGTGCCAGCAGCTATCCCAGGACAGGGGGGCTGGTATCTGGGGCCAACGTCCTGACTTTC. Residues: CASSYPRTGGLVSGANVLTF.

This clonotype has just a few counts. V usage is TRBV5-1 and J usage is TRBJ2-5; D perhaps matches TRBD2 (6 bases). With 1 base removed from V and 3 bases from J, the gap between germline ends came to 19 bases. Germline CDR1 and CDR2: SGHRS and YFSETQ. The CDR3 is 17 amino acids. CDR3 sequence (DNA): TGCGCCAGCAGCTTGCATGGTAGCGGATCCCGGAAAGAGACCCAGTACTTC. Its translation is CASSLHGSGSRKETQYF.

In this sample, this clonotype turned up a few times. The chain recombines TRBV28 with TRBJ1-4; D call uncertain. The ends were cut back, 7 bases at V and 4 bases at J, with 16 bases in the middle. The CDR3 is 15 residues long. Germline assignment: CDR1 MDHEN and CDR2 SYDVKM. The CDR3 here is CASTSPRGGNEKLFF. As DNA, the CDR3 is TGTGCCAGCACTAGCCCACGGGGTGGTAATGAAAAACTGTTTTTT.

This clonotype was detected only a few times. J is TRBJ1-2 and V is TRBV11-1; D remains unclear. The CDR3 covers 15 residues. Germline lookup yields CDR1 SGHAT and CDR2 FQDESV (reference sequence). V lost 4 bases and J lost 0, with 12 bases in between. The CDR3 sequence: CASSSYRESNYGYTF. CDR3 DNA: TGTGCCAGCAGCTCCTACAGAGAATCTAACTATGGCTACACCTTC.

This clonotype was detected a few times. The gene calls are TRBV5-1 and TRBJ2-3; D may match TRBD1 or TRBD2 (8 bases each). Between the trimmed V and J ends, which lost 4 bases and 0 bases, there was a span of 15 bases. The germline V gene encodes CDR1 SGHRS and CDR2 YFSETQ. The CDR3 runs to 16 residues. CDR3 nucleotides: TGCGCCAGCAGCCAGGGGGCTAGCGGGAGCACAGATACGCAGTATTTT. This gives the protein CASSQGASGSTDTQYF.

The genes are TRBV28 and TRBJ2-5; 12 nucleotides agree with TRBD1. Losses at the gene ends were 5 bases for V and 5 bases for J; bases not matched to a gene: 9. Looked up from germline, CDR1 is MDHEN and CDR2 is SYDVKM. This CDR3 spans 16 amino acids. CDR3 nucleotide sequence: TGTGCCAGCAGTCCGAGCGGGACAGGGGGCTTTGAGACCCAGTACTTC. As protein: CASSPSGTGGFETQYF.

The CDR3 sequence: CASSAIAGGLYEQFF. The CDR3 coding sequence is TGTGCCAGCAGCGCAATAGCGGGAGGTCTCTATGAGCAGTTCTTC. The rearrangement uses TRBV7-3 and TRBJ2-1; TRBD2 agrees at 10 bases. Germline assignment: CDR1 SGHTA and CDR2 FQGTGA. V dropped 5 bases and J dropped 8; count of bases not matched to a gene: 9. The CDR3 is 15 residues long.

Only a few counts were recorded for this clonotype. V usage is TRBV29-1 and J usage is TRBJ2-1; D is uncertain. V was cut by 7 bases and J by 4 bases, with 20 bases left in between. The CDR3 covers 15 residues. The germline V gene encodes CDR1 SQVTM and CDR2 ANQGSEA. CDR3 in amino acids: CSGLHRLSLYNEQFF. Here the CDR3 DNA reads TGCAGCGGGTTACATCGCCTTTCCCTTTACAATGAGCAGTTCTTC.

This clonotype was seen a few times. The chain carries TRBV7-9 and TRBJ2-5; D remains unclear. Trimming removed 4 bases at V and 3 bases at J, with 6 bases between. The germline gives CDR1 SEHNR, CDR2 FQNEAQ (reference sequence). The CDR3 has 12 residues. The CDR3 DNA reads as TGTGCCAGCAGCTCCTCGGAAGAGACCCAGTACTTC. It translates to CASSSSEETQYF.

The chain carries TRBV5-1 and TRBJ2-1; 8 bases fit TRBD2. V lost 0 bases, J lost 1 base, and 9 bases stayed unmatched. Germline CDR1 reads SGHRS; CDR2 reads YFSETQ. The CDR3 is made up of 18 amino acids. The DNA for the CDR3 is TGCGCCAGCAGCTTGGCTGGGCGGGGGGTAAGGTCCTACAATGAGCAGTTCTTC. Translation gives CASSLAGRGVRSYNEQFF.

The sample holds a few counts of this clonotype. The chain employs TRBV4-2 and TRBJ2-1; tentatively, D is TRBD2 (6 bases). Trimming left V 3 bases short and J 2 bases short, with 14 bases between. The CDR3 length is 16 residues. In germline, CDR1 is LGHNA, CDR2 YNFKEQ. Written as DNA, the CDR3 is TGTGCCAGCAGCCACAGAGCTAGCGCAACCTACAATGAGCAGTTCTTC. Residues: CASSHRASATYNEQFF.

The rearrangement joins TRBV5-1 to TRBJ2-7, with 11 bases fitting TRBD1. Unmatched junction bases numbered 4, after V lost 3 bases and J lost 2 bases. The CDR3 totals 15 residues. The germline gives CDR1 SGHRS, CDR2 YFSETQ. The CDR3 spells CASSSDRGPTYEQYF. CDR3 in DNA: TGCGCCAGCAGCTCGGACAGGGGGCCCACCTACGAGCAGTACTTC.

This clonotype has a handful of counts. The rearrangement links TRBV29-1 to TRBJ1-1; no firm D call. V was shortened by 5 bases and J by 0 bases, with 16 bases between the two germline ends. Germline CDR1 reads SQVTM; CDR2 reads ANQGSEA. CDR3 length: 15 residues. The CDR3 DNA reads as TGCAGCGTTCGACCCACCTCGTCCATGAACACTGAAGCTTTCTTT. Translated, it gives CSVRPTSSMNTEAFF.

V and J are TRBV11-2 and TRBJ2-3; maybe TRBD1 (5 bases). Germline V CDR1 and CDR2: SGHAT, FQNNGV. The CDR3 totals 15 residues. V gave up 7 bases and J gave up 4 bases, with 18 bases separating them. The CDR3 DNA is TGTGCCAGCACTGGGGCAGGGTCACCGGCAGATACGCAGTATTTT. This codes for CASTGAGSPADTQYF.

This clonotype has only a few counts. This chain joins TRBV5-5 and TRBJ1-4, with D possibly being TRBD1 (6 bases). Germline V gene sequence: CDR1 SGHKS, CDR2 YYEKEE (reference sequence). The CDR3 loop spans 17 amino acids. Trimming left V 1 base short and J 7 bases short, with 20 bases between. CDR3 amino acids: CASSLMRGLGKAEKLFF. The CDR3 DNA reads TGTGCCAGCAGCTTGATGCGGGGGCTGGGAAAAGCTGAAAAACTGTTTTTT.